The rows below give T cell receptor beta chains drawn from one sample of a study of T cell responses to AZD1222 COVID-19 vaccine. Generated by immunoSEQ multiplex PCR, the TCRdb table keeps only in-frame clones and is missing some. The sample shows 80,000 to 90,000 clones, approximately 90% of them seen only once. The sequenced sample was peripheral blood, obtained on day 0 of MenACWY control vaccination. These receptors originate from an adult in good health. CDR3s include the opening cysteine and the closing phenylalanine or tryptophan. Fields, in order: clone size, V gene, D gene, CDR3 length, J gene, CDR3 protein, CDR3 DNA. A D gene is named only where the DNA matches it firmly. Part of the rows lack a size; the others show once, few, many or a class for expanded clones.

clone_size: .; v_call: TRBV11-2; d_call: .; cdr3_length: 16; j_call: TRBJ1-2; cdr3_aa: CASSLDLEAANYGYTF; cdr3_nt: TGTGCCAGCAGCTTAGATCTCGAGGCAGCTAACTATGGCTACACCTTC
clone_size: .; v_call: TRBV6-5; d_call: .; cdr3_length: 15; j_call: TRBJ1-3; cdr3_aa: CASTSGTSSGNTIYF; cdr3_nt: TGTGCCAGCACAAGCGGGACAAGCTCTGGAAACACCATATATTTT
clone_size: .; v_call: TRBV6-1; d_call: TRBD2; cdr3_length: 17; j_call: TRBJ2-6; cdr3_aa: CASSEGWAGAGANVLTF; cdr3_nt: TGTGCCAGCAGTGAAGGCTGGGCGGGAGCAGGGGCCAACGTCCTGACTTTC
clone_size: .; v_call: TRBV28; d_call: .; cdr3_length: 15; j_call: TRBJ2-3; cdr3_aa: CASSTPGQSTDTQYF; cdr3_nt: TGTGCCAGCAGTACCCCGGGACAAAGCACAGATACGCAGTATTTT
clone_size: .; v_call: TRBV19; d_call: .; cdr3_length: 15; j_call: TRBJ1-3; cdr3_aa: CASSPRVSAGNTIYF; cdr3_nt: TGTGCCAGTAGTCCCCGGGTGTCAGCTGGAAACACCATATATTTT
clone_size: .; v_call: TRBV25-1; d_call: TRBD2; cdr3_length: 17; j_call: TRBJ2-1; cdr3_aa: CASSELPGAGGPNEQFF; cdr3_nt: TGTGCCAGCAGTGAATTGCCGGGAGCGGGAGGGCCCAATGAGCAGTTCTTC
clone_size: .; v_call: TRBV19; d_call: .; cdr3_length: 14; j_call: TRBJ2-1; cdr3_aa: CASSIVGSSNEQFF; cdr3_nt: TGTGCCAGTAGTATAGTCGGGAGTAGTAATGAGCAGTTCTTC
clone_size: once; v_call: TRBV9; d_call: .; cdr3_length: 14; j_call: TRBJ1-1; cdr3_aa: CASSVVALNTEAFF; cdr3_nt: TGTGCCAGCAGCGTAGTGGCATTGAACACTGAAGCTTTCTTT
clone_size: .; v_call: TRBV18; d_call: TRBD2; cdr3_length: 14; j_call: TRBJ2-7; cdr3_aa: CASSRLADSYEQYF; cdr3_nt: TGTGCCAGCTCGAGACTAGCGGACAGCTACGAGCAGTACTTC
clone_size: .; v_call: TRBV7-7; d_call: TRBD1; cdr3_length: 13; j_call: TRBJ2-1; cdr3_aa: CASSLDRENEQFF; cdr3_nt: TGTGCTAGCAGTCTTGACAGGGAAAATGAGCAGTTCTTC
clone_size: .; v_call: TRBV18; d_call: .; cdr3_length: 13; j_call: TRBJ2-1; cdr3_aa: CASSPGDWDEQFF; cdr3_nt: TGTGCCAGCTCACCTGGGGATTGGGATGAGCAGTTCTTC